One T cell receptor beta chain is described in this entry. Antigen specificity is unknown. The data stem from a study of STAT5B mutations in CD4+ large granular lymphocyte leukemia. CDR3 length: 13 amino acids. The V end was cut by 8 bases, the J end by 0 bases, with 11 bases between. Germline V lookup: CDR1 MNHNS, CDR2 SASEGT. Only in-frame clones appear in the TCRdb table, and some are missing; sequencing was by immunoSEQ multiplex PCR. The data contain some 35,000 clones, around 88% of them singletons. Study results and limitations: Patient CD4-sorted repertoires stayed more clonal than healthy ones after leukemic-clone removal.

The specimen sequenced was CD4+ T cells from blood buffy coats. The clonotype comes from a human donor in good health. The chain uses TRBV6-1 and TRBJ2-7; the D call may be TRBD1 or TRBD2 (6 bases each). The CDR3 sequence: CASRGRSSYEQYF. The CDR3 nucleotides are TGTGCCAGCCGGGGGCGCTCCTCCTACGAGCAGTACTTC.